This passage covers 28 T cell receptor beta chains from one sample sequenced in a study of identical twins. Each CDR3 protein gets one entry after TCRdb re-called the 5' RACE reads with MiXCR. The table lists 450,000 or so distinct CDR3 sequences, roughly 24% of them singletons. This same sample was also part of a study on T cells expressing NK-cell markers.

The sequenced material came from CD4+ T cells sorted from blood. Receptors were obtained from a woman younger than 35 in good health.

This clonotype was seen a few times. The rearrangement links TRBV6-5 to TRBJ1-5; unclear D gene. The CDR3 totals 12 residues. Trimming left V 6 bases short and J 8 bases short, with 11 bases between. Germline CDR1 and CDR2: MNHEY and SVGAGI. The CDR3 sequence is CASRGGYEPQHF. The CDR3 bases are TGTGCCAGCAGGGGAGGGTACGAGCCCCAGCATTTT.

This clonotype was picked up a small number of times. The V and J genes are TRBV20-1 and TRBJ1-5; perhaps TRBD1 as D (6 bases). CDR1 DFQATT and CDR2 SNEGSKA come from the germline V gene (reference sequence). Trimming shortened V by 0 bases and J by 5 bases, and 17 bases separated the two germline ends. The CDR3 runs to 16 residues. The CDR3 here is CSARDSGTSRDQPQHF. CDR3 sequence (DNA): TGCAGTGCTAGAGATTCCGGGACATCTCGGGATCAGCCCCAGCATTTT.

The CDR3 DNA follows: TGTGCCAGCAGTTTAGAGGGGGGTAGTTCACCCCTCCACTTT. As protein: CASSLEGGSSPLHF. V and J are TRBV27 and TRBJ1-6, with D perhaps matching TRBD1 (6 bases). Germline CDR1 reads MNHEY; CDR2 reads SMNVEV (reference sequence). Trimming left V 2 bases short and J 9 bases short, with 11 bases between. The CDR3 extends over 14 amino acids.

V and J are TRBV4-3 and TRBJ2-7; 9 bases fit TRBD1. The germline gives CDR1 LGHNA, CDR2 YSLEER. Trimming removed 7 bases from V and 4 bases from J; junction bases left unmatched: 2. The CDR3 contains 12 residues. The DNA for the CDR3 is TGCGCCAGCAAGGGACAGGGATACGAGCAGTACTTC. Amino acids: CASKGQGYEQYF.

The gene calls are TRBV6-1 and TRBJ2-4, with D possibly being TRBD1 (6 bases). With 0 bases removed from V and 1 base from J, the gap between germline ends came to 10 bases. CDR3 length: 16 residues. Germline CDR1 is MNHNS and CDR2 is SASEGT. The CDR3 loop is CASSEAPGVAKNIQYF. The DNA of the CDR3 is TGTGCCAGCAGTGAAGCTCCAGGGGTGGCCAAAAACATTCAGTACTTC.

This clonotype was found a few times. The DNA for the CDR3 is TGTGCCAGCAGCCAAGACGCCGGGGACAGGCGGTACCAAGAGACCCAGTACTTC. The encoded protein is CASSQDAGDRRYQETQYF. The rearrangement uses TRBV4-2 and TRBJ2-5, with TRBD1 matching 8 bases. Per germline, CDR1 LGHNA and CDR2 YNFKEQ. The CDR3 extends over 18 amino acids. The ends lost 0 bases at V and 0 bases at J; junction bases unmatched: 9.

V gene TRBV5-6 combines with J gene TRBJ2-5, with D unresolved. Germline CDR1 SGHDT, CDR2 YYEEEE. Deletions cut 4 bases from V and 2 bases from J, with 9 bases between. There are 13 residues in the CDR3. The CDR3 loop reads CASSAFMQETQYF. CDR3 bases: TGTGCCAGCAGCGCGTTCATGCAAGAGACCCAGTACTTC.

This clonotype was counted many times. This chain links TRBV20-1 with TRBJ2-1; tentative D call: TRBD1 (6 bases). Germline V gene sequence: CDR1 DFQATT, CDR2 SNEGSKA (reference sequence). Deletions cut 1 base from V and 1 base from J, with 11 bases between. This CDR3 region has 15 residues. The DNA of the CDR3 is TGCAGTGCTAGAGTACAGGGAATTTCCTACAATGAGCAGTTCTTC. Translating gives CSARVQGISYNEQFF.

The chain couples TRBV12-3 or TRBV12-4 to TRBJ1-5; possibly TRBD1 for D (5 bases). The length of the CDR3 is 14 residues. V gave up 1 base and J gave up 6 bases, with 10 bases separating them. The CDR3 DNA reads TGTGCCAGCAGTTTAGGGGGGTGGGGTCAGCCCCAGCATTTT. Translating it yields CASSLGGWGQPQHF.

The chain joins TRBV3-1 to TRBJ1-3; no definite D call. V gave up 10 bases and J gave up 4 bases, with 17 bases separating them. The CDR3 runs 14 residues. Germline CDR1 reads LGHDT; CDR2 reads YNNKEL (reference sequence). The CDR3, as DNA: TGTGCCACCGGGGATCGGGGTGCCGGAAACACCATATATTTT. This encodes CATGDRGAGNTIYF.

This chain connects TRBV20-1 to TRBJ2-1, with unresolved D. The CDR3 is 16 amino acids. Trimming left V 0 bases short and J 2 bases short, with 14 bases between. CDR1 and CDR2 (germline): DFQATT, SNEGSKA (reference sequence). CDR3 residues: CSAREPGRFAYNEQFF. The CDR3 DNA follows: TGCAGTGCTAGAGAACCCGGGCGTTTCGCCTACAATGAGCAGTTCTTC.

This rearrangement joins TRBV18 to TRBJ1-5; TRBD1 aligns across 9 bases. Trimming cost V 6 bases and J 2 bases; bases outside gene matches: 8. This CDR3 comprises 16 residues. CDR1 is KGHSH, CDR2 LQKENI, per germline. The DNA for the CDR3 is TGTGCCAGCTCGAGGGGACAGGGCGCCGGCAATCAGCCCCAGCATTTT. As protein: CASSRGQGAGNQPQHF.

This clonotype has a handful of counts. The gene calls are TRBV5-6 and TRBJ1-2; TRBD1 might be the D (5 bases). With 3 bases removed from V and 5 bases from J, the gap between germline ends came to 14 bases. Germline V gene sequence: CDR1 SGHDT, CDR2 YYEEEE. This CDR3 is built from 14 residues. The CDR3 bases are TGTGCCAGCAGCTCGGACAACGACCCTTATGGCTACACCTTC. Translating gives CASSSDNDPYGYTF.

This clonotype was counted a single time. The chain links TRBV18 to TRBJ2-5, with no clear D. CDR1 and CDR2 (germline): KGHSH, LQKENI. V gave up 4 bases and J gave up 5 bases, with 8 bases separating them. The CDR3 is 12 residues long. The CDR3: CASSRRGETQYF. CDR3 coding DNA: TGTGCCAGCTCACGCCGCGGTGAGACCCAGTACTTC. Filled out from reference TRBV18 and TRBJ2-5, the complete variable domain reads NAGVMQNPRHLVRRRGQEARLRCSPMKGHSHVYWYRQLPEEGLKFMVYLQKENIIDESGMPKERFSAEFPKEGPSILRIQQVVRGDSAAYFCASSRRGETQYFGPGTRLLVL.

V usage is TRBV20-1 and J usage is TRBJ1-3, with a weak D call TRBD1 (5 bases). Germline CDR1 reads DFQATT; CDR2 reads SNEGSKA (reference sequence). This CDR3 is 16 amino acids long. V lost 0 bases to trimming and J lost 4 bases, with 16 bases between them. The CDR3 spells CSAREWGGAPGNTIYF. CDR3 DNA sequence: TGCAGTGCTAGAGAATGGGGCGGGGCGCCCGGAAACACCATATATTTT.

This rearrangement joins TRBV7-2 to TRBJ2-1; TRBD2 is a possible D gene (5 bases). Germline V CDR1 and CDR2: SGHTA, FQGNSA. The CDR3 runs 16 residues. V was shortened by 0 bases and J by 0 bases, with 9 bases between the two germline ends. The CDR3, as DNA: TGTGCCAGCAGCTTAGCTCGACTAACCTCCTACAATGAGCAGTTCTTC. It codes for CASSLARLTSYNEQFF. The full variable domain, in which reference TRBV7-2 and TRBJ2-1 provide the parts outside the CDR3, is GAGVSQSPSNKVTEKGKDVELRCDPISGHTALYWYRQSLGQGLEFLIYFQGNSAPDKSGLPSDRFSAERTGGSVSTLTIQRTQQEDSAVYLCASSLARLTSYNEQFFGPGTRLTVL.

The chain carries TRBV5-1 and TRBJ2-2; TRBD2 matches 7 bases. The CDR3 has 16 amino acids. After removal of 0 bases from V and 5 bases from J, the junction contained 7 bases not matched to a gene. Per germline, CDR1 SGHRS and CDR2 YFSETQ. The CDR3 DNA reads as TGCGCCAGCAGCTTGGCCATGGCTAGCGGAACCGGGGAGCTGTTTTTT. Amino acids: CASSLAMASGTGELFF.

CDR3 loop: CASSLDSRQAHTDTQYF. CDR3 DNA sequence: TGTGCCAGCAGCTTAGATAGTCGGCAGGCTCACACAGATACGCAGTATTTT. V and J are TRBV11-2 and TRBJ2-3; D is unresolved. Trimming removed 0 bases from V and 2 bases from J, with 15 bases in between. The CDR3 has 17 residues. Germline V gene lookup returns CDR1 SGHAT and CDR2 FQNNGV.

The rearrangement links TRBV10-3 to TRBJ2-3; D is uncertain. V was cut by 0 bases and J by 5 bases, with 21 bases left in between. The CDR3 sequence is 18 residues long. In germline, CDR1 is ENHRY, CDR2 SYGVKD. The CDR3: CAISESPVSLPLGDTQYF. The CDR3 bases are TGTGCCATCAGTGAGTCTCCAGTCTCATTACCCTTGGGAGATACGCAGTATTTT.

The chain employs TRBV5-6 and TRBJ1-2; D might be TRBD1 (5 bases). CDR1 is SGHDT and CDR2 is YYEEEE in the germline V gene. The V end lost 1 base, the J end lost 8 bases, and 12 bases lay between the germline ends. There are 13 residues in the CDR3. The CDR3 DNA is TGTGCCAGCAGCTTGTCGGGGCCAGGAGGCTACACCTTC. This sequence encodes CASSLSGPGGYTF.

This clonotype was counted at least ten times. The CDR3, as DNA: TGTGCCAGCAGCTCACCAAATCAGCCCCAGCATTTT. It encodes CASSSPNQPQHF. The rearrangement uses TRBV7-9 and TRBJ1-5; the D is unclear. Trimming cost V 4 bases and J 4 bases, with 5 bases left between them. The CDR3 loop spans 12 amino acids. CDR1 and CDR2 from the germline V gene are SEHNR and FQNEAQ (reference sequence).

V and J are TRBV10-3 and TRBJ2-7; D might be TRBD1 or TRBD2, each matching 5 bases. The CDR3 totals 12 residues. The germline gives CDR1 ENHRY, CDR2 SYGVKD. The V end lost 6 bases, the J end lost 9 bases, and 15 bases lay between the germline ends. The CDR3 DNA reads TGTGCCATCAGGTCCGGGACCCCCACGCAGTACTTC. Translation gives CAIRSGTPTQYF.

This chain uses TRBV29-1 with TRBJ2-1; 8 nucleotides match TRBD2. The CDR3 has 14 residues. The V gene end was trimmed by 5 bases and the J gene end by 0 bases; junction bases not matched to a gene: 3. The V gene's germline CDR1 is SQVTM and CDR2 ANQGSEA. The CDR3 bases are TGCAGCGTTTTGGGGACTAGCTCCTACAATGAGCAGTTCTTC. It encodes CSVLGTSSYNEQFF.

The rearrangement joins TRBV7-2 to TRBJ2-3; 8 nucleotides match TRBD2. Germline loops: CDR1 SGHTA, CDR2 FQGNSA. This CDR3 contains 13 residues. The CDR3 is CAIAGGPTDTQYF. The CDR3 region has the DNA TGTGCTATCGCGGGAGGCCCCACAGATACGCAGTATTTT.

The gene calls are TRBV6-5 and TRBJ2-3; D is possibly TRBD1 or TRBD2 (5 bases each). Germline CDR1 and CDR2: MNHEY and SVGAGI. The CDR3 extends over 15 amino acids. V lost 3 bases to trimming and J lost 0 bases, with 10 bases between them. The CDR3 DNA is TGTGCCAGCAGTTATTTGGGGGTGAGCACAGATACGCAGTATTTT. This translates into CASSYLGVSTDTQYF.

This sequence joins TRBV5-1 and TRBJ1-6; D not resolved. This CDR3 comprises 13 residues. From germline, CDR1 is SGHRS and CDR2 YFSETQ. Trimming stripped 4 bases from V and 9 bases from J, with 11 bases between. This chain's CDR3 is CASSPQDFSPLHF. CDR3 nucleotides: TGCGCCAGCAGCCCCCAGGATTTTTCACCCCTCCACTTT.

The chain recombines TRBV12-3 or TRBV12-4 with TRBJ2-7, with 8 bases matching TRBD2. The V and J ends lost 7 bases and 10 bases, in that order; junction bases with no gene match: 12. The CDR3 is 13 residues long. Here the CDR3 DNA reads TGTGCCAGCATTATCGAGCGGGGGCTTGACCAGTACTTC. It encodes CASIIERGLDQYF.

The chain is built from TRBV20-1 and TRBJ2-5; 9 bases align to TRBD1. In germline, CDR1 is DFQATT, CDR2 SNEGSKA (reference sequence). V was clipped by 5 bases and J by 5 bases; unmatched bases: 3. The CDR3 is made up of 12 amino acids. The CDR3 DNA reads as TGCAGTGCTGACGACAGGGGGGAGACCCAGTACTTC. Translation gives CSADDRGETQYF.